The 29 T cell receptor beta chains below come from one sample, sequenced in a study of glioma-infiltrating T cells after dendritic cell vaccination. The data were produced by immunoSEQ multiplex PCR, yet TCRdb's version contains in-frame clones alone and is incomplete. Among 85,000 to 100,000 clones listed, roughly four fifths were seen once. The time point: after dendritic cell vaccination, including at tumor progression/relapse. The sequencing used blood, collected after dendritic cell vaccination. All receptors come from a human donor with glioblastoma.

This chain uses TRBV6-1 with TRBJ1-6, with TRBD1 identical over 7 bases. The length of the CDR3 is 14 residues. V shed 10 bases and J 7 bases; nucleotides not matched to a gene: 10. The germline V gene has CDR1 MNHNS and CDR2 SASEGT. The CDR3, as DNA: TGTGCCACAGAGACAGGGAAGGGGAATTCACCCCTCCACTTT. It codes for CATETGKGNSPLHF.

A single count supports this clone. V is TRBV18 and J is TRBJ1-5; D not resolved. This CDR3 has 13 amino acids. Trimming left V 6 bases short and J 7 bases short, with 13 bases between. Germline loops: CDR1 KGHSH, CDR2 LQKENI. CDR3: CASSPAGEQPQHF. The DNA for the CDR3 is TGTGCCAGCTCCCCCGCCGGGGAACAGCCCCAGCATTTT.

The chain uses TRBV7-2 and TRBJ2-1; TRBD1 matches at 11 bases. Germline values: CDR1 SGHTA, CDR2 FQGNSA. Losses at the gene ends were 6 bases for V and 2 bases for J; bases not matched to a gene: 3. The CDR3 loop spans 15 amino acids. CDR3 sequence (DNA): TGTGCCAGCAGTCGGGACAGGGGGACCTACAATGAGCAGTTCTTC. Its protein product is CASSRDRGTYNEQFF.

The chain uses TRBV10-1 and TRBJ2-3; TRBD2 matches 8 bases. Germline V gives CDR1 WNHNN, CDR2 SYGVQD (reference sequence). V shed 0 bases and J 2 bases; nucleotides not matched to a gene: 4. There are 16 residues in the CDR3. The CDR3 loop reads CASSESVAGTTDTQYF. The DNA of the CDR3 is TGCGCCAGCAGTGAGTCAGTAGCGGGGACCACAGATACGCAGTATTTT.

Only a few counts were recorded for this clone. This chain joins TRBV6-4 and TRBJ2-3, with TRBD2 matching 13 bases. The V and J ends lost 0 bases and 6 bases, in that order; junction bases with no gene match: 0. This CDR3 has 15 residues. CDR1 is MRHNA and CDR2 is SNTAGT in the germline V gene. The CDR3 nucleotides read TGTGCCAGCAGTGACTCGACTAGCGGGGGGGATACGCAGTATTTT. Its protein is CASSDSTSGGDTQYF.

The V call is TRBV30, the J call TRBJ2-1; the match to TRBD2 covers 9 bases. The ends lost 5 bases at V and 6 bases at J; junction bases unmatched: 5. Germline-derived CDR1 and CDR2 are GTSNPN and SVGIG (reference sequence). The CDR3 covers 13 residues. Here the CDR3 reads CAWEAGGPNEQFF. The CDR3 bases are TGTGCCTGGGAAGCGGGAGGCCCCAATGAGCAGTTCTTC.

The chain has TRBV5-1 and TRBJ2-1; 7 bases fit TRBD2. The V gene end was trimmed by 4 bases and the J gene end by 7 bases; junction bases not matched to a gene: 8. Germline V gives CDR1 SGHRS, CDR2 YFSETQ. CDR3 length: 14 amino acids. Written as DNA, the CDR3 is TGCGCCAGCAGCCCCCGTGAGGGAGGGAATGAGCAGTTCTTC. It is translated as CASSPREGGNEQFF. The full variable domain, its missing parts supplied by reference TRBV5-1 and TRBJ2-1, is KAGVTQTPRYLIKTRGQQVTLSCSPISGHRSVSWYQQTPGQGLQFLFEYFSETQRNKGNFPGRFSGRQFSNSRSEMNVSTLELGDSALYLCASSPREGGNEQFFGPGTRLTVL.

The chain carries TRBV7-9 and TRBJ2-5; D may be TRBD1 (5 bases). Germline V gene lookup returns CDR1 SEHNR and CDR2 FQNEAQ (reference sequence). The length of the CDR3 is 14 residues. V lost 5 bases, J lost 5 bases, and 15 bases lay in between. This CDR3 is CASSQPGPGETQYF. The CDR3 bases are TGTGCCAGCAGCCAACCAGGTCCAGGGGAGACCCAGTACTTC.

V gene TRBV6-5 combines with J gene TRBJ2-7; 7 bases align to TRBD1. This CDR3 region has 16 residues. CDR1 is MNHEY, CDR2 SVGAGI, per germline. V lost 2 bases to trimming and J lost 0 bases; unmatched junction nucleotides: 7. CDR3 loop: CASSYLPGTASYEQYF. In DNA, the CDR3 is TGTGCCAGCAGTTACCTGCCCGGGACAGCCTCCTACGAGCAGTACTTC.

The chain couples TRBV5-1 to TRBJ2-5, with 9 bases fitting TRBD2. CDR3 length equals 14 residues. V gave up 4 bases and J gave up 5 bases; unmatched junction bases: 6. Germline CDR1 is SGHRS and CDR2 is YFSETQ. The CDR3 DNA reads TGCGCCAGCAGCGAAGGGACTAGCAGGGAGACCCAGTACTTC. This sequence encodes CASSEGTSRETQYF.

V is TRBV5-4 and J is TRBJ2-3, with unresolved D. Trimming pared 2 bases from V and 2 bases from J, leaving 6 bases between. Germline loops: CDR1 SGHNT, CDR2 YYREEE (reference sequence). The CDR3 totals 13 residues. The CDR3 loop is CASSFLATDTQYF. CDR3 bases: TGTGCCAGCAGCTTCCTGGCCACAGATACGCAGTATTTT.

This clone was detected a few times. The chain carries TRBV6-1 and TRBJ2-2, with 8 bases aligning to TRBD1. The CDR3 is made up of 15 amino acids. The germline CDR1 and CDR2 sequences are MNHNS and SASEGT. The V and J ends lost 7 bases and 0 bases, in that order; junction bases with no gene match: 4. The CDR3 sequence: CASTRTGTNTGELFF. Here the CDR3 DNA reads TGTGCCAGCACCCGGACAGGGACGAACACCGGGGAGCTGTTTTTT.

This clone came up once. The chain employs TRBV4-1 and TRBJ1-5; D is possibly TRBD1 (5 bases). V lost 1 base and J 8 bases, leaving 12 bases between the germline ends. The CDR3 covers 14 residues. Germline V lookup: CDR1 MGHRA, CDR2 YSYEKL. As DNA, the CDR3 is TGCGCCAGCAGCCAAGTACAGGTTGGTGAGCCCCAGCATTTT. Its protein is CASSQVQVGEPQHF.

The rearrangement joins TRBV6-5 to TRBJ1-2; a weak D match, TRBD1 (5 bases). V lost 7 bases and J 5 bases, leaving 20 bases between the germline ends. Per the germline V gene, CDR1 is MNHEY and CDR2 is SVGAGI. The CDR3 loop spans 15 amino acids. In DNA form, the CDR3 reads TGTGCCAGCACCCCTATGGGGCGCAACGGGTATGGCTACACCTTC. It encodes CASTPMGRNGYGYTF.

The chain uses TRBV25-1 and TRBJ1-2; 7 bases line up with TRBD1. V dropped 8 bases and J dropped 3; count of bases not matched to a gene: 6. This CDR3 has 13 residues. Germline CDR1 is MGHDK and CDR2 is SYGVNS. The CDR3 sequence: CASQRGTDYGYTF. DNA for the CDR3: TGTGCCAGCCAACGCGGGACAGACTATGGCTACACCTTC.

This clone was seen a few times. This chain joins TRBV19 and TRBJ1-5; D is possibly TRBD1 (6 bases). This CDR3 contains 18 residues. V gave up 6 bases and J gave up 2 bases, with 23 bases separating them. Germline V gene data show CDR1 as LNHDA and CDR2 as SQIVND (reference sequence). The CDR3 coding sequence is TGTGCCAGTAGGCCCGTGGGCCCCCTCCCAGGGGGCAATCAGCCCCAGCATTTT. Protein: CASRPVGPLPGGNQPQHF.

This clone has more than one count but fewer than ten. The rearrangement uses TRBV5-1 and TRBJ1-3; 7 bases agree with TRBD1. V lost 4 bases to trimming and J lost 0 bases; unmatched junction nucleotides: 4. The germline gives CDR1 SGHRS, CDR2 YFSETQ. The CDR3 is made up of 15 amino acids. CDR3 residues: CASSPRTGSGNTIYF. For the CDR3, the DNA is TGCGCCAGCAGCCCCAGGACAGGCTCTGGAAACACCATATATTTT.

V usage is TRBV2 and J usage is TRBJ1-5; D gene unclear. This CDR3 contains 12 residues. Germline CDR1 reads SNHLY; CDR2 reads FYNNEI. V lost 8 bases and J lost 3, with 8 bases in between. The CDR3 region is CASQTINQPQHF. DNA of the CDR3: TGTGCCAGCCAGACAATCAATCAGCCCCAGCATTTT.

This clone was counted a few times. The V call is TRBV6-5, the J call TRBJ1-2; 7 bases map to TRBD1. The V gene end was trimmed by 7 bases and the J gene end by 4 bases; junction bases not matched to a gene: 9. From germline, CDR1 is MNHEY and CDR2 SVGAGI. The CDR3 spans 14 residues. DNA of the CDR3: TGTGCCAGCACCGAAGACAGGGCAGGCTATGGCTACACCTTC. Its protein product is CASTEDRAGYGYTF.

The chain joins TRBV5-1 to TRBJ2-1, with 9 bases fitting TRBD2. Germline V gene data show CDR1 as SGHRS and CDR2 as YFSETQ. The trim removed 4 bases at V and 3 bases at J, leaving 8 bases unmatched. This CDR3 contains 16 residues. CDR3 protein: CASSGRLAELYNEQFF. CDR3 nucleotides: TGCGCCAGCAGCGGACGACTAGCGGAACTCTACAATGAGCAGTTCTTC.

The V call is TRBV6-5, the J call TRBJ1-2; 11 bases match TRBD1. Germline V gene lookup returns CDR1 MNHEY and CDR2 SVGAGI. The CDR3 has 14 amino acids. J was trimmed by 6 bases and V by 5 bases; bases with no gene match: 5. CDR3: CASSRGQGGDGYTF. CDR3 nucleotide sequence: TGTGCCAGCAGTCGGGGACAGGGGGGTGATGGCTACACCTTC.

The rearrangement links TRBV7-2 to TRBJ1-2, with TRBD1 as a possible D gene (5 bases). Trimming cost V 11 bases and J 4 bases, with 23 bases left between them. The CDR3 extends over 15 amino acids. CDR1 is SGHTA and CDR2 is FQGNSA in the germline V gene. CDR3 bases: TGTGCCGGATACCCGGAAGGGGTTGGTGGCTATGGCTACACCTTC. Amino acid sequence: CAGYPEGVGGYGYTF.

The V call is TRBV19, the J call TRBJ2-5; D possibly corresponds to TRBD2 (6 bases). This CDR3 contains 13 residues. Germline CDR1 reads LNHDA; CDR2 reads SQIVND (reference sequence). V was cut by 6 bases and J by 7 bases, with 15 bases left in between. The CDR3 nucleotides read TGTGCCAGTAGCCCTCCCGGGCGGGGGACCCAGTACTTC. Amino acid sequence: CASSPPGRGTQYF.

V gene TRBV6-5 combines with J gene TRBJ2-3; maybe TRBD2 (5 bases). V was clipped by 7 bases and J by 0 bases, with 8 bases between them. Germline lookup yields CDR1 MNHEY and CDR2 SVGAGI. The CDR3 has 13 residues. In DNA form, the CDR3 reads TGTGCCAGCATTGACTACAGCACAGATACGCAGTATTTT. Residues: CASIDYSTDTQYF.

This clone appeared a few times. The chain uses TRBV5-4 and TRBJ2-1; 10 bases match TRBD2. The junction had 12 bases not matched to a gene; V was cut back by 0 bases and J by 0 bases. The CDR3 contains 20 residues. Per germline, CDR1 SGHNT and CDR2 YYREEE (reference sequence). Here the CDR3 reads CASSLVAGLADLSSYNEQFF. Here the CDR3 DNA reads TGTGCCAGCAGCTTGGTGGCAGGACTAGCGGACTTGAGCTCCTACAATGAGCAGTTCTTC. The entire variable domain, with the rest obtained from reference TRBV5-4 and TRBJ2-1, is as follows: ETGVTQSPTHLIKTRGQQVTLRCSSQSGHNTVSWYQQALGQGPQFIFQYYREEENGRGNFPPRFSGLQFPNYSSELNVNALELDDSALYLCASSLVAGLADLSSYNEQFFGPGTRLTVL.

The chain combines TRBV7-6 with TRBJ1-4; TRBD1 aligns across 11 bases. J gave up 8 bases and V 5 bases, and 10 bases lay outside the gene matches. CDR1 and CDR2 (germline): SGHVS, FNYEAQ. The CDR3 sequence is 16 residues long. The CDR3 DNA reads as TGTGCCAGCAGCCCCATCATGGACAGGGGGCGGGAAAAACTGTTTTTT. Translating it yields CASSPIMDRGREKLFF.

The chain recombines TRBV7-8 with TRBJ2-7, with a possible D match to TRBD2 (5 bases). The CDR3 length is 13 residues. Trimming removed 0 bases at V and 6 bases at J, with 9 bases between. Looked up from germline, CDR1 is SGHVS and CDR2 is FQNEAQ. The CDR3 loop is CASSLAGDGEQYV. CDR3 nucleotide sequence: TGTGCCAGCAGCTTAGCGGGAGATGGCGAGCAGTACGTC.

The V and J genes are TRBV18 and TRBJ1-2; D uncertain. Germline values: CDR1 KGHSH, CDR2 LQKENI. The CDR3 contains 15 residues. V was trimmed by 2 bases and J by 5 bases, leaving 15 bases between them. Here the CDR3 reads CASSPSPLQHYGYTF. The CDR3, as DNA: TGTGCCAGCTCACCATCCCCTCTCCAACATTATGGCTACACCTTC.

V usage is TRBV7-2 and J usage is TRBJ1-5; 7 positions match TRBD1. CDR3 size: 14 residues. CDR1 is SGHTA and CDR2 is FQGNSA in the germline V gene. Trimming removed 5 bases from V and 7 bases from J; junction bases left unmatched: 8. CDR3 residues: CASSPSTGYQPQHF. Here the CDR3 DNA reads TGTGCCAGCAGCCCCTCGACAGGGTACCAGCCCCAGCATTTT.